Included here is one T cell receptor beta chain sequence, with context. Its antigen is unidentified. This sample is part of a study of cytomegalovirus exposure and HLA in healthy donors. At the level of the study: Roughly 180 million T cells yielded around 100 million unique TCR beta sequences, as an earlier analysis found.

Germline CDR1 and CDR2: MDHEN and SYDVKM. This CDR3 is built from 17 residues. The J segment lost 4 bases and the V segment lost 4 bases, leaving 15 bases of the junction unmatched. PCR employed 60 Vbeta and 13 Jbeta primers. Clones were read by immunoSEQ multiplex PCR, and TCRdb kept only the in-frame ones, dropping some. Seen here are about 150,000 clones, more than 70% observed once, and the top ten hold approximately 1.6%. Study-level results: HLA alleles showed associations with around 15,000 TCR beta sequences in a later analysis, at a 0.05 false discovery rate. TRBV6-2, TRBV6-3 and other indistinguishable V segments were excluded.

This chain connects TRBV28 to TRBJ1-2; TRBD1 agrees at 7 bases. What was sequenced was PBMCs. The TCR sequence derives from a woman aged 40-49 years in good health and CMV-seronegative. CDR3 coding DNA: TGTGCCAGCAGTTCCCAGCCAGGACAGGTTGGGGTCTATGGCTACACCTTC. Translated, it gives CASSSQPGQVGVYGYTF.